Following are 21 T cell receptor beta chains from one sample sequenced in a study of cytomegalovirus exposure and HLA in healthy donors. PCR employed 60 Vbeta and 13 Jbeta primers. Profiling relied on immunoSEQ multiplex PCR, and the TCRdb table lists in-frame clones only, not all of them. Of approximately 67,000 clones in the sample, 80% to 90% were seen once. The sample taken for sequencing was PBMCs. The receptors stem from a woman in her 30s in good health and CMV-seropositive.

This rearrangement joins TRBV29-1 to TRBJ2-1; 11 positions agree with TRBD2. CDR1 and CDR2 from the germline V gene are SQVTM and ANQGSEA. This CDR3 spans 14 amino acids. V lost 5 bases and J lost 7; bases outside the gene matches: 7. The CDR3, as DNA: TGCAGCGTTATAGCGGGAGGGGTAAGGAATGAGCAGTTCTTC. Amino acids: CSVIAGGVRNEQFF.

The DNA for the CDR3 is TGTGCCAGCAGCCGGGACAGACCACCTGAAGATACGCAGTATTTT. This encodes CASSRDRPPEDTQYF. This rearrangement joins TRBV6-1 to TRBJ2-3; 7 positions match TRBD1. The germline gives CDR1 MNHNS, CDR2 SASEGT. V shed 6 bases and J 5 bases; nucleotides not matched to a gene: 11. The CDR3 has 15 residues.

V and J are TRBV29-1 and TRBJ2-3; D is unresolved. The germline CDR1 and CDR2 sequences are SQVTM and ANQGSEA. The CDR3 is made up of 12 amino acids. V lost 5 bases, J lost 0 bases, and 6 bases lay in between. CDR3 sequence (DNA): TGCAGCGTTTCGCGGAGCACAGATACGCAGTATTTT. Encoded protein: CSVSRSTDTQYF.

The chain has TRBV19 and TRBJ1-5; D uncertain. This CDR3 comprises 16 residues. V lost 2 bases to trimming and J lost 0 bases, with 11 bases between them. Looked up from germline, CDR1 is LNHDA and CDR2 is SQIVND (reference sequence). For the CDR3, the DNA is TGTGCCAGTAGTATATTGGGTGGGCCTAGCAATCAGCCCCAGCATTTT. Translated: CASSILGGPSNQPQHF.

J is TRBJ2-5 and V is TRBV5-4; TRBD1 aligns across 11 bases. The CDR3 sequence is 14 residues long. Germline CDR1 is SGHNT and CDR2 is YYREEE (reference sequence). J was trimmed by 4 bases and V by 4 bases; bases with no gene match: 3. The CDR3 loop is CASSIGTGGETQYF. The CDR3, as DNA: TGTGCCAGCAGCATTGGGACAGGGGGAGAGACCCAGTACTTC.

The chain has TRBV18 and TRBJ2-3, with a possible D match to TRBD1 (6 bases). CDR1 and CDR2 (germline): KGHSH, LQKENI. This CDR3 is 14 amino acids long. V lost 3 bases and J 3 bases, leaving 10 bases between the germline ends. The CDR3 reads CASSPRDTTDTQYF. The CDR3 DNA reads as TGTGCCAGCTCACCCCGGGACACAACAGATACGCAGTATTTT.

The chain is built from TRBV6-5 and TRBJ2-5, with 9 bases matching TRBD2. TRBJ2-7 explains the end of the DNA better; the J call may be wrong. The CDR3 is 14 residues long. CDR1 and CDR2 from the germline V gene are MNHEY and SVGAGI. This CDR3 reads CASSLTSGSYEQYF. As DNA, the CDR3 is TGTGCCAGCAGCTTGACTAGCGGCTCCTACGAGCAGTACTTC.

This sequence joins TRBV10-2 and TRBJ1-5; 12 bases fit TRBD1. The trim removed 8 bases at V and 7 bases at J, leaving 6 bases unmatched. CDR1 is WSHSY and CDR2 is SAAADI in the germline V gene. The CDR3 length is 14 residues. This CDR3 reads CASWGTGGGQPQHF. CDR3 DNA sequence: TGCGCCAGCTGGGGGACAGGGGGCGGACAGCCCCAGCATTTT.

The genes are TRBV7-6 and TRBJ1-1; D is perhaps TRBD1 (6 bases). Trimming pared 5 bases from V and 4 bases from J, leaving 11 bases between. This CDR3 has 13 residues. Germline CDR1 reads SGHVS; CDR2 reads FNYEAQ. CDR3 sequence reads: CASSRSRGTEAFF. CDR3 bases: TGTGCCAGCAGCCGCTCCAGGGGCACTGAAGCTTTCTTT. The full variable domain, its missing parts supplied by reference TRBV7-6 and TRBJ1-1, is GAGVSQSPRYKVTKRGQDVALRCDPISGHVSLYWYRQALGQGPEFLTYFNYEAQQDKSGLPNDRFSAERPEGSISTLTIQRTEQRDSAMYRCASSRSRGTEAFFGQGTRLTVV.

Only one count was recorded for this clone. The chain uses TRBV7-2 and TRBJ1-6; D possibly corresponds to TRBD1 (5 bases). Germline values: CDR1 SGHTA, CDR2 FQGNSA. This CDR3 is 14 amino acids long. The V gene lost 8 bases and the J gene lost 7 bases, with 15 bases spanning the gap. CDR3 nucleotides: TGTGCCAGCGGACGGGGGGTCCCGAATTCACCCCTCCACTTT. Translation gives CASGRGVPNSPLHF.

The J gene is TRBJ2-5, the V gene TRBV7-6, with TRBD2 identical over 10 bases. This CDR3 is 14 amino acids long. Germline lookup yields CDR1 SGHVS and CDR2 FNYEAQ. V shed 5 bases and J 3 bases; nucleotides not matched to a gene: 3. CDR3 DNA: TGTGCCAGCAGCCGGACTAGCGGAAAAGAGACCCAGTACTTC. Residues: CASSRTSGKETQYF.

This chain joins TRBV15 and TRBJ2-1; D call uncertain. There are 14 residues in the CDR3. Germline lookup yields CDR1 LNHNV and CDR2 YYDKDF (reference sequence). With 7 bases removed from V and 3 bases from J, the gap between germline ends came to 13 bases. CDR3 DNA: TGTGCCACCAAGGCGCTCGACAACTACAATGAGCAGTTCTTC. This sequence encodes CATKALDNYNEQFF.

The J gene is TRBJ2-1, the V gene TRBV11-3; 14 positions agree with TRBD2. The junction had 8 bases not matched to a gene; V was cut back by 4 bases and J by 9 bases. CDR1 is SGHNT, CDR2 YENEEA, per germline. This CDR3 is 16 amino acids long. This CDR3 is CASSSLTSGRAREQFF. The CDR3 DNA reads as TGTGCCAGCAGCTCCCTGACTAGCGGGAGGGCCCGTGAGCAGTTCTTC. Full variable domain (rest looked up from reference TRBV11-3 and TRBJ2-1): EAGVVQSPRYKIIEKKQPVAFWCNPISGHNTLYWYLQNLGQGPELLIRYENEEAVDDSQLPKDRFSAERLKGVDSTLKIQPAELGDSAVYLCASSSLTSGRAREQFFGPGTRLTVL.

This chain joins TRBV4-1 and TRBJ2-4, with unresolved D. Trimming took 0 bases from V and 4 from J, leaving 10 bases between them. Germline V lookup: CDR1 MGHRA, CDR2 YSYEKL. This CDR3 is 15 amino acids long. In DNA form, the CDR3 reads TGCGCCAGCAGCCAAGATTCGGAGAGAAAAAACATTCAGTACTTC. It codes for CASSQDSERKNIQYF.

This chain uses TRBV29-1 with TRBJ1-2, with 8 bases that match TRBD1. The V and J ends lost 7 bases and 2 bases, in that order; junction bases with no gene match: 6. The CDR3 is 13 residues long. Germline CDR1 SQVTM, CDR2 ANQGSEA. The CDR3 sequence: CSATPGGNYGYTF. The CDR3 DNA reads TGCAGCGCGACCCCAGGGGGCAACTATGGCTACACCTTC.

This chain joins TRBV27 and TRBJ1-4, with no clear D. Germline CDR1 reads MNHEY; CDR2 reads SMNVEV (reference sequence). V shed 3 bases and J shed 8 bases, with 16 bases lying between them. The CDR3 spans 15 residues. The CDR3 coding sequence is TGTGCCAGCAGTTTGTTCAGACCGGGTGGGGAAAAACTGTTTTTT. It specifies CASSLFRPGGEKLFF.

This rearrangement joins TRBV11-2 to TRBJ2-7; 11 bases fit TRBD2. Losses at the gene ends were 5 bases for V and 2 bases for J; bases not matched to a gene: 8. The CDR3 consists of 16 residues. Looked up from germline, CDR1 is SGHAT and CDR2 is FQNNGV. CDR3 nucleotides: TGTGCCAGCAGCCGTCCTATTAGCGGGAGGGCCTACGAGCAGTACTTC. It translates to CASSRPISGRAYEQYF.

The genes are TRBV28 and TRBJ2-5; 13 bases fit TRBD2. Germline CDR1 reads MDHEN; CDR2 reads SYDVKM. This CDR3 comprises 17 residues. The ends lost 3 bases at V and 5 bases at J; junction bases unmatched: 9. The CDR3 reads CASSFFPTSGRWETQYF. CDR3 nucleotides: TGTGCCAGCAGTTTTTTCCCGACTAGCGGGAGGTGGGAGACCCAGTACTTC.

The chain has TRBV6-5 and TRBJ2-7; tentative D call: TRBD1 (6 bases). This CDR3 has 15 residues. The ends were cut back, 0 bases at V and 2 bases at J, with 11 bases in the middle. Germline V gives CDR1 MNHEY, CDR2 SVGAGI. The CDR3 region has the DNA TGTGCCAGCAGTTACTCCTCAGGGGAGCCCTACGAGCAGTACTTC. Its protein is CASSYSSGEPYEQYF.

The rearrangement joins TRBV2 to TRBJ1-4; a possible D gene is TRBD1 (5 bases). The germline CDR1 and CDR2 sequences are SNHLY and FYNNEI. Trimming took off 7 bases at V and 15 bases at J, with 21 bases between the two ends. This CDR3 contains 13 residues. In DNA form, the CDR3 reads TGTGCCAGCAAAGACAGAGGGAGGCAAAGGGTGTTTTTT. Translating it yields CASKDRGRQRVFF. The whole variable domain, remainder taken from reference TRBV2 and TRBJ1-4, is EPEVTQTPSHQVTQMGQEVILRCVPISNHLYFYWYRQILGQKVEFLVSFYNNEISEKSEIFDDQFSVERPDGSNFTLKIRSTKLEDSAMYFCASKDRGRQRVFFGSGTQLSVL.

The V call is TRBV29-1, the J call TRBJ2-7, with D hard to call. The V and J ends lost 7 bases and 3 bases respectively, with 16 bases between them. The CDR3 runs to 13 residues. Germline-derived CDR1 and CDR2 are SQVTM and ANQGSEA. The CDR3 loop is CSALHGSGYEQYF. The DNA for the CDR3 is TGCAGCGCTCTCCACGGGTCGGGCTACGAGCAGTACTTC.